The T cell receptor (beta chain) described here comes from a study of blood T cell repertoires in COVID-19. Study-level information: Specimens from acute and convalescent COVID-19 originated in the United States, Italy and Spain. T cells, B-cell-depleted T cells, or PBMCs provided the cDNA or gDNA that served as material.

The CDR3 runs 18 residues. Unmatched junction bases numbered 20, after V lost 6 bases and J lost 8 bases. Germline CDR1 SGHKS, CDR2 YYEKEE (reference sequence). In the source study's methods: Reference gene primer amplification gave nucleated cell count estimates. Only in-frame clones appear in the TCRdb table, and some are missing; sequencing was by immunoSEQ multiplex PCR. That table supplies the V and J calls and clone size; D and trimming were determined from the DNA. The sample has tens of thousands of clones, roughly 87% seen once; the top ten hold less than 3.5%. This receptor was taken from a woman aged 45-65 years with active or convalescent COVID-19. The J gene is TRBJ1-4, the V gene TRBV5-5; 9 nucleotides agree with TRBD1. The sequencing input was peripheral blood. In DNA, the CDR3 is TGTGCCAGCACCTTCTACCCGGGAGATGAGGACAGGGGAGAAAAACTGTTTTTT. Translating it yields CASTFYPGDEDRGEKLFF.